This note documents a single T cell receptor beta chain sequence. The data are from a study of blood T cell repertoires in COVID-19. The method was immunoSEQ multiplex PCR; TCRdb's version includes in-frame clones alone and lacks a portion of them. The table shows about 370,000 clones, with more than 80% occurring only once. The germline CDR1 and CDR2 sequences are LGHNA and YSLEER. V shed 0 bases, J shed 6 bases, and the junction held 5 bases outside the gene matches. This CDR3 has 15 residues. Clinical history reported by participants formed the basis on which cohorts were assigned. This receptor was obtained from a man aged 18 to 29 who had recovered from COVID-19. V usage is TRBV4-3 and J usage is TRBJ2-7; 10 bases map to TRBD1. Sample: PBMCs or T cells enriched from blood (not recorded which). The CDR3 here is CASSQDAWTGGEQYF. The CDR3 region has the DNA TGCGCCAGCAGCCAAGATGCCTGGACAGGGGGCGAGCAGTACTTC.